The 25 T cell receptor beta chains presented below share a single source sample, sequenced in a study of blood T cell repertoires in COVID-19. The assay was immunoSEQ multiplex PCR, and TCRdb's table has in-frame clones only and misses some. This table holds around 100,000 clones, around 85% found once. The sequenced material came from peripheral blood. All receptors come from a human donor in a cohort sampled during active COVID-19.

This CDR3 is CASSPWGSGSDTQYF. The CDR3 nucleotides are TGTGCCAGCAGTCCCTGGGGTAGCGGGAGCGATACGCAGTATTTT. The rearrangement uses TRBV6-5 and TRBJ2-3, with TRBD2 matching 9 bases. The CDR3 has 15 residues. Germline assignment: CDR1 MNHEY and CDR2 SVGAGI. V lost 5 bases and J lost 6; bases outside the gene matches: 9.

The rearrangement uses TRBV6-5 and TRBJ2-3; D not resolved. This CDR3 has 13 residues. Germline-derived CDR1 and CDR2 are MNHEY and SVGAGI. Trimming removed 2 bases at V and 3 bases at J, with 6 bases between. The CDR3 bases are TGTGCCAGCAGTTACGGCTGGACAGATACGCAGTATTTT. Protein: CASSYGWTDTQYF.

V usage is TRBV6-2 or TRBV6-3 and J usage is TRBJ1-4, with TRBD1 matching over 7 bases. V gave up 2 bases and J gave up 7 bases; unmatched junction bases: 7. The CDR3 is 15 residues long. Germline-derived CDR1 and CDR2 are MNHEY and SVGEGT. The CDR3 loop is CASSYVTGPGEKLFF. The CDR3 bases are TGTGCCAGCAGTTACGTGACAGGGCCGGGTGAAAAACTGTTTTTT.

This chain uses TRBV19 with TRBJ1-6, with 7 bases matching TRBD1. Unmatched junction bases numbered 2, after V lost 3 bases and J lost 3 bases. The V gene's germline CDR1 is LNHDA and CDR2 SQIVND (reference sequence). There are 15 residues in the CDR3. The CDR3 DNA reads as TGTGCCAGTAGTATGGGACAGAACTATAATTCACCCCTCCACTTT. Protein product: CASSMGQNYNSPLHF.

The chain uses TRBV6-1 and TRBJ2-1; D not resolved. V lost 2 bases, J lost 0 bases, and 5 bases lay in between. There are 14 residues in the CDR3. Germline-derived CDR1 and CDR2 are MNHNS and SASEGT. The CDR3 is CASSESNSYNEQFF. CDR3 DNA sequence: TGTGCCAGCAGTGAATCCAACTCCTACAATGAGCAGTTCTTC.

The V call is TRBV5-6, the J call TRBJ2-1; 8 bases align to TRBD1. The germline V gene has CDR1 SGHDT and CDR2 YYEEEE. The V gene end was trimmed by 4 bases and the J gene end by 2 bases; junction bases not matched to a gene: 2. This CDR3 is 14 amino acids long. This CDR3 is CASSPGQAYNEQFF. CDR3 sequence (DNA): TGTGCCAGCAGCCCGGGACAGGCCTACAATGAGCAGTTCTTC.

The chain combines TRBV9 with TRBJ2-3; the match to TRBD2 covers 11 bases. Germline CDR1 and CDR2: SGDLS and YYNGEE. J was trimmed by 0 bases and V by 3 bases; bases with no gene match: 3. This CDR3 contains 16 residues. CDR3 sequence: CASSAGLAVSTDTQYF. In DNA form, the CDR3 reads TGTGCCAGCAGCGCGGGACTAGCGGTAAGCACAGATACGCAGTATTTT.

V and J are TRBV4-3 and TRBJ2-7; D not certain. CDR1 is LGHNA, CDR2 YSLEER, per germline. Trimming shortened V by 1 base and J by 3 bases, and 13 bases separated the two germline ends. The CDR3 runs to 15 residues. The CDR3 sequence is CASSQVEAPLYEQYF. The CDR3 region has the DNA TGCGCCAGCAGCCAAGTCGAGGCCCCCCTCTACGAGCAGTACTTC.

The sample holds a few counts of this clone. The CDR3 sequence: CASSSQGGTEAFF. CDR3 DNA sequence: TGTGCCAGCAGCTCCCAAGGCGGCACTGAAGCTTTCTTT. V gene TRBV7-3 combines with J gene TRBJ1-1; D is ambiguous. Trimming took off 4 bases at V and 4 bases at J, with 10 bases between the two ends. This CDR3 has 13 residues. Per germline, CDR1 SGHTA and CDR2 FQGTGA.

This clone appeared a single time. The V and J genes are TRBV10-3 and TRBJ2-7, with TRBD1 identical over 9 bases. V was clipped by 3 bases and J by 1 base; unmatched bases: 1. CDR3 length: 14 amino acids. Looked up from germline, CDR1 is ENHRY and CDR2 is SYGVKD. As DNA, the CDR3 is TGTGCCATCAGTGAACAGGGGGCTTCCTACGAGCAGTACTTC. It translates to CAISEQGASYEQYF.

This clone was counted once. The chain links TRBV6-6 to TRBJ2-3; D unclear. The germline V gene has CDR1 MNHNY and CDR2 SVGAGI (reference sequence). The CDR3 runs to 14 residues. The V end was cut by 5 bases, the J end by 1 base, with 10 bases between. The CDR3, as DNA: TGTGCCAGCAGTCGCCTAATAGGCACAGATACGCAGTATTTT. This translates into CASSRLIGTDTQYF.

The chain couples TRBV7-2 to TRBJ2-3, with TRBD2 matching 14 bases. The CDR3 has 17 residues. Germline lookup yields CDR1 SGHTA and CDR2 FQGNSA. V lost 5 bases to trimming and J lost 5 bases; unmatched junction nucleotides: 9. The CDR3 is CASSLGLAGGQGDTQYF. DNA for the CDR3: TGTGCCAGCAGCCTCGGACTAGCGGGGGGCCAGGGAGATACGCAGTATTTT.

V is TRBV25-1 and J is TRBJ2-3, with 8 positions matching TRBD2. Germline lookup yields CDR1 MGHDK and CDR2 SYGVNS. Losses at the gene ends were 8 bases for V and 2 bases for J; bases not matched to a gene: 6. The CDR3 spans 14 residues. CDR3 residues: CASGRSGTTDTQYF. CDR3 sequence (DNA): TGTGCCAGCGGCCGTAGCGGGACCACAGATACGCAGTATTTT.

The chain has TRBV6-1 and TRBJ2-3; 13 bases match TRBD2. Germline-derived CDR1 and CDR2 are MNHNS and SASEGT. This CDR3 has 16 residues. After removal of 1 base from V and 6 bases from J, the junction contained 4 bases not matched to a gene. Here the CDR3 reads CASSEELAGGLDTQYF. The CDR3 DNA is TGTGCCAGCAGTGAAGAACTAGCGGGGGGGCTTGATACGCAGTATTTT.

The DNA of the CDR3 is TGTGCCAGCAGCTTGGTCGGGGGTGGGACTGAAGCTTTCTTT. This encodes CASSLVGGGTEAFF. The chain combines TRBV11-2 with TRBJ1-1, with D maybe TRBD1 (5 bases). The CDR3 runs 14 residues. Trimming removed 3 bases at V and 5 bases at J, with 13 bases between. Germline values: CDR1 SGHAT, CDR2 FQNNGV.

This sequence joins TRBV6-5 and TRBJ1-2, with D perhaps TRBD1 (5 bases). This CDR3 has 16 residues. Between the trimmed V and J ends, which lost 2 bases and 0 bases, there was a span of 13 bases. CDR1 is MNHEY and CDR2 is SVGAGI in the germline V gene. The CDR3 loop is CASSYAGAPSNYGYTF. The CDR3 DNA sequence: TGTGCCAGCAGTTACGCTGGGGCACCGTCTAACTATGGCTACACCTTC.

The chain employs TRBV6-5 and TRBJ1-6; D not resolved. Per germline, CDR1 MNHEY and CDR2 SVGAGI. V lost 6 bases and J lost 8, with 8 bases in between. There are 12 residues in the CDR3. The CDR3 sequence: CASRKGDSPLHF. The CDR3 coding sequence is TGTGCCAGCAGGAAAGGAGATTCACCCCTCCACTTT.

The chain combines TRBV5-5 with TRBJ2-1; 13 bases agree with TRBD2. This CDR3 has 19 amino acids. The trim removed 4 bases at V and 0 bases at J, leaving 10 bases unmatched. The germline CDR1 and CDR2 sequences are SGHKS and YYEKEE (reference sequence). The CDR3 region has the DNA TGTGCCAGCAGCGGACTAGCGGGGGCCTCCAAAAGCTCCTACAATGAGCAGTTCTTC. As protein: CASSGLAGASKSSYNEQFF.

The V gene is TRBV7-2, the J gene TRBJ2-3; TRBD1 is a possible D gene (6 bases). Germline assignment: CDR1 SGHTA and CDR2 FQGNSA. The CDR3 consists of 17 residues. V shed 1 base and J shed 1 base, with 15 bases lying between them. This CDR3 is CASSLESGALGTDTQYF. CDR3 DNA sequence: TGTGCCAGCAGCTTAGAGTCAGGGGCCCTGGGCACAGATACGCAGTATTTT.

The chain recombines TRBV9 with TRBJ2-2; TRBD2 aligns across 12 bases. This CDR3 is 15 amino acids long. The germline V gene has CDR1 SGDLS and CDR2 YYNGEE. Losses at the gene ends were 3 bases for V and 6 bases for J; bases not matched to a gene: 3. The chain's CDR3 is CASSGLAGDAGELFF. The CDR3, as DNA: TGTGCCAGCAGCGGACTAGCGGGGGATGCCGGGGAGCTGTTTTTT.

The chain carries TRBV9 and TRBJ2-2, with D possibly matching TRBD2 (6 bases). The CDR3 extends over 14 amino acids. The ends were cut back, 3 bases at V and 6 bases at J, with 12 bases in the middle. From germline, CDR1 is SGDLS and CDR2 YYNGEE. DNA of the CDR3: TGTGCCAGCAGCGCGACTACTAGCTCCGGGGAGCTGTTTTTT. This sequence encodes CASSATTSSGELFF.

V is TRBV3-1 (or the pseudogene TRBV3-2) and J is TRBJ1-4; 9 bases line up with TRBD1. This CDR3 spans 13 amino acids. V was pared by 3 bases and J by 8 bases, with 1 base of the junction left unmatched. Germline V gene lookup returns CDR1 LGHDT and CDR2 YNNKEL (reference sequence). CDR3 sequence (DNA): TGTGCCAGCAGCCAGGACAGGGGCGAAAAACTGTTTTTT. As protein: CASSQDRGEKLFF.

This chain links TRBV7-2 with TRBJ1-3; TRBD1 matches 7 bases. Germline values: CDR1 SGHTA, CDR2 FQGNSA. The CDR3 has 14 residues. J lost 2 bases, V lost 5 bases, and 3 bases had no gene match. The CDR3 is CASSQTGTGNTIYF. CDR3 DNA sequence: TGTGCCAGCAGCCAGACAGGGACTGGAAACACCATATATTTT.

The chain joins TRBV28 to TRBJ1-6, with D maybe TRBD1 (5 bases). The CDR3 extends over 13 amino acids. Trimming pared 6 bases from V and 8 bases from J, leaving 11 bases between. The germline V gene encodes CDR1 MDHEN and CDR2 SYDVKM. CDR3 bases: TGTGCCAGCAGCCTAGGGGAGGATTCACCCCTCCACTTT. Protein product: CASSLGEDSPLHF.

The chain is built from TRBV28 and TRBJ1-2; 8 bases fit TRBD1. CDR3 length: 15 residues. The V segment lost 5 bases and the J segment 2 bases; nucleotides outside the gene matches: 7. The germline V gene encodes CDR1 MDHEN and CDR2 SYDVKM. The CDR3 DNA reads TGTGCCAGCAGTCCCCGGGACAGGCTGAACTATGGCTACACCTTC. This sequence encodes CASSPRDRLNYGYTF.